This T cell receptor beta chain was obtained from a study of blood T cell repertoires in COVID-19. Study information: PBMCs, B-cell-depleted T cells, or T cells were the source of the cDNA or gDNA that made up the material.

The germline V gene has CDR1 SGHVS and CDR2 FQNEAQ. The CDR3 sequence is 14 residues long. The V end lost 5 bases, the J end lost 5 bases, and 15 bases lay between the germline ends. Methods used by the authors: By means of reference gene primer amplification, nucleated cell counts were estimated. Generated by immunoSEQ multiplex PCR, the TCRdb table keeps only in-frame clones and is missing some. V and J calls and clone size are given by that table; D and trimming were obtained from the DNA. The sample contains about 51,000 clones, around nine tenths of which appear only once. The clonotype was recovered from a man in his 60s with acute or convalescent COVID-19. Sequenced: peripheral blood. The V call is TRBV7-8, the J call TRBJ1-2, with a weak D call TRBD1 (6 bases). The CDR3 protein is CASSLQGGGYGYTF. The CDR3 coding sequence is TGTGCCAGCAGCCTACAGGGCGGGGGATATGGCTACACCTTC.